This is a list of T cell receptor beta chains from one sample in a study of immune heterogeneity within non-small cell lung tumors. MiXCR, applied by TCRdb to the multiplex PCR reads, yields one record per CDR3 protein. Among fewer than 12,000 distinct CDR3 sequences listed, roughly 29% were seen once. Sequencing was performed on lung tumor tissue. The receptors were sampled from a woman aged 55-70 years with non-small cell lung cancer. Both conserved end residues are part of each CDR3. A D gene is named only where the DNA matches it firmly. Rows give clone size only sometimes, using once, few, many, or a class for an expanded clone.

j_call | d_call | clone_size | v_call | cdr3_aa | cdr3_nt
TRBJ2-1 | - | - | TRBV12-3/TRBV12-4 | CASSRTPQGRNEQFF | TGTGCCAGCAGCCGTACTCCACAGGGTAGGAATGAGCAGTTCTTC
TRBJ2-7 | TRBD2 | - | TRBV27 | CASSSRGVPSSYEQYF | TGTGCCAGCAGTTCCCGGGGGGTCCCGTCCTCCTACGAGCAGTACTTC
TRBJ1-2 | - | - | TRBV6-2/TRBV6-3 | CASSRWAGVDGYTF | TGTGCCAGCAGTCGATGGGCAGGGGTAGATGGCTACACCTTC
TRBJ1-1 | - | few | TRBV14 | CASAMGYMNNEAFF | TGTGCCAGCGCAATGGGGTATATGAACAATGAAGCTTTCTTT
TRBJ2-5 | TRBD2 | many | TRBV30 | CAWSGGLAGQETQYF | TGTGCCTGGAGTGGAGGACTAGCGGGCCAAGAGACCCAGTACTTC
TRBJ2-1 | - | - | TRBV20-1 | CSAPDQRAYNEQFF | TGCAGTGCCCCGGACCAACGGGCTTACAATGAGCAGTTCTTC
TRBJ2-7 | - | medium-sized | TRBV28 | CASRDSQYEQYF | TGTGCCAGCAGAGACAGTCAATACGAGCAGTACTTC
TRBJ1-4 | - | medium-sized | TRBV15 | CATSREGTNEKLFF | TGTGCCACCAGCAGAGAGGGGACGAATGAAAAACTGTTTTTT
TRBJ1-5 | TRBD1 | medium-sized | TRBV30 | CAWSVMRQGASGAQHF | TGTGCCTGGAGTGTAATGAGACAGGGGGCGAGTGGGGCCCAGCATTTT
TRBJ1-1 | - | many | TRBV5-6 | CASSSNSGTEAFF | TGTGCCAGCAGCTCCAACTCCGGCACTGAAGCTTTCTTT
TRBJ1-2 | - | medium-sized | TRBV13 | CASSFPAPDRGYTF | TGTGCCAGCAGCTTTCCAGCGCCCGACCGTGGCTACACCTTC
TRBJ2-1 | - | many | TRBV12-5 | CASARDSPRDEQFF | TGTGCTAGTGCCCGGGACTCGCCAAGGGATGAGCAGTTCTTC
TRBJ1-4 | - | few | TRBV19 | CASSMQGGGLEKLFF | TGTGCCAGTAGTATGCAGGGTGGAGGTTTGGAAAAACTGTTTTTT
TRBJ2-5 | - | - | TRBV7-9 | CASSSIETRETQYF | TGTGCCAGCAGCTCCATCGAGACGCGGGAGACCCAGTACTTC
TRBJ1-2 | - | many | TRBV2 | CASRGGGYGYTF | TGTGCCAGCAGGGGGGGGGGGTATGGCTACACCTTC
TRBJ1-5 | TRBD1 | few | TRBV3-1 | CASSPDRAEGQPQHF | TGTGCCAGCAGCCCGGACAGGGCGGAGGGTCAGCCCCAGCATTTT
TRBJ2-1 | - | - | TRBV19 | CASKWASGTRWFF | -
TRBJ1-2 | TRBD1 | medium-sized | TRBV2 | CASTFDRAVGYTF | TGTGCCAGCACCTTTGACAGGGCTGTCGGCTACACCTTC
TRBJ1-2 | - | - | TRBV4-1 | CASSQDYGLDYGYTF | TGCGCCAGCAGCCAAGATTACGGGTTAGACTATGGCTACACCTTC
TRBJ2-4 | - | many | TRBV5-5 | CASSLSGGAAKNIQYF | TGTGCCAGCAGCTTATCCGGGGGCGCAGCCAAAAACATTCAGTACTTC
TRBJ1-6 | - | medium-sized | TRBV27 | CASRRQNSPLHF | TGTGCCAGCAGGCGACAGAATTCACCCCTCCACTTT
TRBJ1-2 | TRBD1 | many | TRBV19 | CASSRQGAQGGYTF | TGTGCCAGTAGCCGACAGGGGGCTCAGGGTGGCTACACCTTC
TRBJ1-1 | TRBD1 | medium-sized | TRBV18 | CASSPSRPGTGNTEAFF | TGTGCCAGCTCACCCAGTCGCCCCGGGACAGGAAACACTGAAGCTTTCTTT
TRBJ1-3 | TRBD1 | medium-sized | TRBV19 | CASTTGTRISGNTIYF | TGTGCCAGTACGACAGGGACCCGTATCTCTGGAAACACCATATATTTT
TRBJ2-3 | TRBD2 | few | TRBV2 | CASGLAGVEDTQYF | TGTGCCAGCGGACTAGCGGGAGTCGAAGATACGCAGTATTTT
TRBJ1-2 | - | - | TRBV20-1 | CSAESPRQVSYGYTF | TGCAGTGCTGAGTCCCCCCGACAAGTAAGCTATGGCTACACCTTC
TRBJ2-7 | - | many | TRBV5-6 | CASSLTGTPYEQYF | TGTGCCAGCAGCTTAACGGGGACTCCCTACGAGCAGTACTTC
TRBJ2-1 | TRBD1 | many | TRBV20-1 | CSAREGTGTSSEQFF | TGCAGTGCTAGAGAAGGGACAGGGACGAGCTCTGAGCAGTTCTTC
TRBJ2-5 | - | medium-sized | TRBV30 | CAWSLANRETQYF | TGTGCCTGGTCTCTAGCGAACCGAGAGACCCAGTACTTC
TRBJ2-5 | TRBD2 | few | TRBV28 | CASSLSSGSPLFETQYF | TGTGCCAGCAGTTTAAGTAGCGGGAGCCCTCTTTTCGAGACCCAGTACTTC
TRBJ2-7 | - | - | TRBV7-2 | CASSLGARRGEQYF | TGTGCCAGCAGCTTAGGAGCGCGTCGGGGGGAGCAGTACTTC
TRBJ2-3 | - | medium-sized | TRBV28 | CASSLHPSTDTQYF | TGTGCCAGCAGTTTACACCCTAGCACAGATACGCAGTATTTT
TRBJ1-3 | - | - | TRBV27 | CASSADLKGNTIYF | TGTGCCAGCAGTGCGGACCTGAAAGGAAACACCATATATTTT
TRBJ2-1 | TRBD2 | - | TRBV7-9 | CASLRRGGAGNEQFF | TGTGCCAGCCTCAGGCGGGGGGGCGCGGGCAATGAGCAGTTCTTC
TRBJ1-4 | TRBD1 | medium-sized | TRBV19 | CASSNRGSTNEKLFF | TGTGCCAGTAGTAACAGGGGGTCGACTAATGAAAAACTGTTTTTT
TRBJ1-5 | TRBD1 | many | TRBV28 | CASSSDRVQPQHF | TGTGCCAGCAGTTCTGACAGGGTGCAGCCCCAGCATTTT
TRBJ2-1 | TRBD2 | - | TRBV5-1 | CASCLDGRGGGEQFF | TGCGCCAGCTGCTTGGATGGGCGGGGGGGGGGGGAGCAGTTCTTC
TRBJ1-1 | - | medium-sized | TRBV4-2 | CASSPGWGMNTEAFF | TGTGCCAGCAGCCCCGGGTGGGGGATGAACACTGAAGCTTTCTTT
TRBJ2-2 | - | medium-sized | TRBV7-9 | CASSLAMAGFTGELFF | TGTGCCAGCAGCTTAGCGATGGCGGGATTCACCGGGGAGCTGTTTTTT
TRBJ2-3 | TRBD2 | medium-sized | TRBV20-1 | CSAISGSSLDTQYF | TGCAGTGCTATTAGCGGGAGTAGTCTAGATACGCAGTATTTT
TRBJ2-7 | - | medium-sized | TRBV6-4 | CASSVVTGLPYEQYF | TGTGCCAGCAGTGTTGTCACAGGTCTACCCTACGAGCAGTACTTC
TRBJ2-2 | TRBD2 | - | TRBV25-1 | CASSDYRGLAGGTGELFF | TGTGCCAGCAGTGACTACCGAGGACTAGCGGGAGGCACCGGGGAGCTGTTCTTT
TRBJ2-3 | TRBD2 | many | TRBV7-3 | CASSKGLAGTDTQYF | TGTGCCAGCAGCAAGGGACTAGCGGGAACAGATACGCAGTATTTT
TRBJ2-2 | - | few | TRBV7-6 | CASSAGIGVGTGELFF | TGTGCCAGCAGCGCCGGAATAGGGGTTGGCACCGGGGAGCTGTTTTTT
TRBJ1-2 | - | - | TRBV6-1 | CASSDLADYGYTF | TGTGCCAGCAGTGATTTGGCAGACTATGGCTACACCTTC
TRBJ2-1 | - | few | TRBV12-3/TRBV12-4 | CATRRGVSYNEQFF | TGTGCCACCCGGCGTGGAGTATCCTACAATGAGCAGTTCTTC
TRBJ2-1 | TRBD1 | medium-sized | TRBV4-1 | CASSPGQGFYNEQFF | TGCGCCAGCAGCCCCGGACAGGGTTTCTACAATGAGCAGTTCTTC
TRBJ2-6 | - | many | TRBV7-9 | CASTLKGGPGANVLTF | TGTGCCAGCACCTTAAAAGGGGGGCCCGGGGCCAACGTCCTGACTTTC
TRBJ2-7 | - | medium-sized | TRBV7-2 | CASSPQGGGRVNEQYF | TGTGCCAGCAGCCCCCAAGGGGGCGGGAGAGTCAACGAGCAGTACTTC
TRBJ1-1 | TRBD1 | many | TRBV12-3/TRBV12-4 | CASSQLTGGARTEAFF | TGTGCCAGCAGCCAATTAACAGGGGGCGCGAGGACTGAAGCTTTCTTT
TRBJ2-1 | TRBD2 | many | TRBV24-1 | CATSDYPGTSGSLSSYNEQFF | TGTGCCACCAGTGATTATCCCGGGACTAGCGGGAGTCTGAGCTCCTACAATGAGCAGTTCTTC
TRBJ2-3 | - | - | TRBV25-1 | CASSEWGTSTDTQYF | TGTGCCAGCAGTGAATGGGGTACTAGCACAGATACGCAGTATTTT
TRBJ2-3 | - | few | TRBV29-1 | CSVNLSGTDTQYF | TGCAGCGTCAACTTAAGTGGCACAGATACGCAGTATTTT